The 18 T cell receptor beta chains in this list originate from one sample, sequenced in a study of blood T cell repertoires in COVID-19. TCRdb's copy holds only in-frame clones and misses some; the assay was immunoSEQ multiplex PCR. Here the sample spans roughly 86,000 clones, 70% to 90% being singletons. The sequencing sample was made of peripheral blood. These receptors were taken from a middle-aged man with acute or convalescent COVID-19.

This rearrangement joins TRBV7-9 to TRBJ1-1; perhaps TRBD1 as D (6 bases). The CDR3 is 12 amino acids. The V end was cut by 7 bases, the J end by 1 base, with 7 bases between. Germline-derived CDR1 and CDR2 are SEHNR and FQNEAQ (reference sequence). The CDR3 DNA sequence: TGTGCCAGCACAGGGGAGAACACTGAAGCTTTCTTT. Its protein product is CASTGENTEAFF.

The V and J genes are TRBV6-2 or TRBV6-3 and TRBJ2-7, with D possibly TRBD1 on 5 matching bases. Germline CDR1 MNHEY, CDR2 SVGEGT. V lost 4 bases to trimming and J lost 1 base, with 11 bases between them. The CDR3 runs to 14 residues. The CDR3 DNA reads TGTGCCAGCAGTTCGTGGGGCTCGTCCTACGAGCAGTACTTC. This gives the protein CASSSWGSSYEQYF.

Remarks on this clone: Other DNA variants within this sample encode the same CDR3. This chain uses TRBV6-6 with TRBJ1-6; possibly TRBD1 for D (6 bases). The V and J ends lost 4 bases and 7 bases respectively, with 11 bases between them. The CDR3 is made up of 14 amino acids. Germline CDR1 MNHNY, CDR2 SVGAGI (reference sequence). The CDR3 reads CASSLGQLNSPLHF. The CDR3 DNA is TGTGCCAGCAGTTTAGGACAGTTGAATTCACCCCTCCACTTT.

As DNA, the CDR3 is TGTGCCAGTAGTCGCAAGGACAGGGTCGAGTCACCCCTCCACTTT. This encodes CASSRKDRVESPLHF. The chain links TRBV19 to TRBJ1-6; 8 bases agree with TRBD1. Trimming took 5 bases from V and 10 from J; bases not matched to a gene: 10. The CDR3 is 15 residues long. Germline assignment: CDR1 LNHDA and CDR2 SQIVND (reference sequence).

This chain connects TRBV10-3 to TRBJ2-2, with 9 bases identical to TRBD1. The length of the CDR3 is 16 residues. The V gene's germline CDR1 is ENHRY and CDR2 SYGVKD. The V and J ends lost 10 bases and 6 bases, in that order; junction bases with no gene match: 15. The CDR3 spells CANQPGTGLNPGELFF. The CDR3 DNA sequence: TGTGCCAACCAACCCGGGACAGGGTTGAATCCCGGGGAGCTGTTTTTT.

The chain's CDR3 is CASSLAGVTYGYTF. In DNA form, the CDR3 reads TGTGCCAGCAGCCTGGCAGGGGTTACTTATGGCTACACCTTC. The chain combines TRBV14 with TRBJ1-2; tentative D call: TRBD1 (6 bases). This CDR3 has 14 amino acids. The ends were cut back, 4 bases at V and 5 bases at J, with 14 bases in the middle. The germline V gene encodes CDR1 SGHDN and CDR2 FVKESK.

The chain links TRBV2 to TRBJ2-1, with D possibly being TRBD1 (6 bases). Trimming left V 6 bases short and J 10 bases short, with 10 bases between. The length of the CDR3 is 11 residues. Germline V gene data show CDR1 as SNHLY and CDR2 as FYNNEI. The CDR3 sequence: CASRAGEEQFF. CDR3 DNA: TGTGCCAGCAGGGCAGGGGAAGAGCAGTTCTTC.

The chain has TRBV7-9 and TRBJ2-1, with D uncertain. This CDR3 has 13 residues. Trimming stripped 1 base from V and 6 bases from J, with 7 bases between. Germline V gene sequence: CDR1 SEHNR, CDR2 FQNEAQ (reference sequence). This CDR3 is CASSLDIGNEQFF. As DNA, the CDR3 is TGTGCCAGCAGCTTAGATATCGGCAATGAGCAGTTCTTC. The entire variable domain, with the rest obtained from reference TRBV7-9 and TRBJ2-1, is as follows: DTGVSQNPRHKITKRGQNVTFRCDPISEHNRLYWYRQTLGQGPEFLTYFQNEAQLEKSRLLSDRFSAERPKGSFSTLEIQRTEQGDSAMYLCASSLDIGNEQFFGPGTRLTVL.

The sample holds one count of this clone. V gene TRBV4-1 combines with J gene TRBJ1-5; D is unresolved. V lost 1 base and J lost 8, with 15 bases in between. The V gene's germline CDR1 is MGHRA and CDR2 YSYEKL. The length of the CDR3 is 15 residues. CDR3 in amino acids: CASSQGGGQAKPQHF. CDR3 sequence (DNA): TGCGCCAGCAGCCAAGGGGGAGGGCAGGCTAAGCCCCAGCATTTT.

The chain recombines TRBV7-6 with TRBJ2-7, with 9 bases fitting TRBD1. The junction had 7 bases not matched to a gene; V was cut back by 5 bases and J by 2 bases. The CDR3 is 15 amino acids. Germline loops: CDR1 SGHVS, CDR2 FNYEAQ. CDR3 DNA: TGTGCCAGCAGCCCCGGACAGGGGACAACCTACGAGCAGTACTTC. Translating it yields CASSPGQGTTYEQYF.

The CDR3 region is CASSQERGGQPQHF. The CDR3 DNA sequence: TGCGCCAGCAGCCAAGAGAGGGGGGGTCAGCCCCAGCATTTT. The V and J genes are TRBV4-3 and TRBJ1-5; tentatively, D is TRBD1 (6 bases). Looked up from germline, CDR1 is LGHNA and CDR2 is YSLEER. The CDR3 has 14 residues. V shed 0 bases and J shed 6 bases, with 9 bases lying between them.

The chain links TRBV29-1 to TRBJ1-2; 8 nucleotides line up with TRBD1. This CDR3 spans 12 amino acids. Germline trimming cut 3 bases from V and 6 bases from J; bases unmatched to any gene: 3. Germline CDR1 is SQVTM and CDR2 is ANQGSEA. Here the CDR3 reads CSVDNRGNGYTF. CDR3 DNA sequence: TGCAGCGTTGATAACAGGGGGAATGGCTACACCTTC.

The DNA of the CDR3 is TGCGCCAGCAGCCACCTAACCGCGGGGACAGAGGCCTACGAGCAGTACTTC. It codes for CASSHLTAGTEAYEQYF. V and J are TRBV4-3 and TRBJ2-7, with D maybe TRBD1 (7 bases). Trimming took 3 bases from V and 2 from J, leaving 20 bases between them. The germline CDR1 and CDR2 sequences are LGHNA and YSLEER. The CDR3 loop spans 17 amino acids.

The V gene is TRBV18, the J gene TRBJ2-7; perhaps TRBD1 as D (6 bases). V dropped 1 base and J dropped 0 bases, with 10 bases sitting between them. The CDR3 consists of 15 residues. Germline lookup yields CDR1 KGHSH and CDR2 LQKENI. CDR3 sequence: CASSPQGDDSYEQYF. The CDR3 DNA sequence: TGTGCCAGCTCACCACAGGGGGACGACTCCTACGAGCAGTACTTC.

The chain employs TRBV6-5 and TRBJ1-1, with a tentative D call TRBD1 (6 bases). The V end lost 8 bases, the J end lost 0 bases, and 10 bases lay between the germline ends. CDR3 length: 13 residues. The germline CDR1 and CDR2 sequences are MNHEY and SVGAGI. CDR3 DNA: TGTGCCAGCGCAGACAGGATGAACACTGAAGCTTTCTTT. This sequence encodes CASADRMNTEAFF.

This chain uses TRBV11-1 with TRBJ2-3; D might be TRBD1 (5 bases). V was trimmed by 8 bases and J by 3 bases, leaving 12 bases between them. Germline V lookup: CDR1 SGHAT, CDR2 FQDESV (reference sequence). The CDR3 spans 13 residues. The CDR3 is CASRRELTDTQYF. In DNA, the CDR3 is TGTGCCAGCCGCAGGGAATTAACAGATACGCAGTATTTT.

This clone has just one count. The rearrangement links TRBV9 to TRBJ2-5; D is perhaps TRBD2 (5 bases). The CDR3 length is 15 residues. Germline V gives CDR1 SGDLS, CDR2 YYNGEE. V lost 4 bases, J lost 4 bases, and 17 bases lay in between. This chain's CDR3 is CASSPTQDRGETQYF. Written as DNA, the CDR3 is TGTGCCAGCAGCCCGACCCAGGACCGGGGAGAGACCCAGTACTTC.

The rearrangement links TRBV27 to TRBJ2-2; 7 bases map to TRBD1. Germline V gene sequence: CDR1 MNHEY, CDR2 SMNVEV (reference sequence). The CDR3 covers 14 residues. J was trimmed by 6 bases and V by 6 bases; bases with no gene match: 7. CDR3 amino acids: CASSGLQGAGELFF. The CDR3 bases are TGTGCCAGCAGCGGACTCCAGGGGGCCGGGGAGCTGTTTTTT.